These 10 T cell receptor beta chains came from one sample sequenced in a study of post-analysis software for immune sequencing data. Overall study results and limits: Roughly five TRBV segments appeared more often in patients than in controls, and TRBV5-6, TRBV5-1 and TRBV20-1 were among these.

Included in the TCR beta cDNA libraries were unique molecular identifiers. Using its own MiXCR run on the PCR reads, TCRdb lists one record per CDR3 protein. The data contain about 380,000 distinct CDR3 sequences, 30% to 45% of them singletons. These receptors' antigens are unknown. The sequencing input was blood. The receptors were sampled from a girl between 10 and 17 years old with multiple sclerosis.

This clonotype has ten or more counts. V is TRBV7-9 and J is TRBJ2-2, with D hard to call. CDR3 length equals 13 residues. Trimming pared 3 bases from V and 5 bases from J, leaving 7 bases between. Germline CDR1 reads SEHNR; CDR2 reads FQNEAQ (reference sequence). Written as DNA, the CDR3 is TGTGCCAGCAGCTTTCTTAATACCGGGGAGCTGTTTTTT. This encodes CASSFLNTGELFF.

The V and J genes are TRBV5-1 and TRBJ1-6; 7 bases are a match to TRBD1. Germline values: CDR1 SGHRS, CDR2 YFSETQ. This CDR3 is built from 15 residues. Trimming removed 4 bases from V and 6 bases from J; junction bases left unmatched: 7. CDR3: CASSMWGQRNSPLHF. The DNA of the CDR3 is TGCGCCAGCAGCATGTGGGGACAGCGTAATTCACCCCTCCACTTT.

With respect to this clonotype: It may be a read error: a sequence one base away is much more abundant. The gene calls are TRBV20-1 and TRBJ2-3; 9 positions agree with TRBD2. Germline lookup yields CDR1 DFQATT and CDR2 SNEGSKA (reference sequence). CDR3 length equals 15 residues. V dropped 5 bases and J dropped 4; count of bases not matched to a gene: 10. The CDR3 sequence is CSAGLAGVRADTQYF. The CDR3 DNA is TGCAGTGCTGGATTAGCGGGGGTTCGCGCAGATACGCAGTATTTT.

This chain links TRBV20-1 with TRBJ2-5; D call uncertain. The J call may be wrong; the DNA end is better matched by TRBJ2-7. The V gene's germline CDR1 is DFQATT and CDR2 SNEGSKA (reference sequence). CDR3 length: 13 residues. The CDR3 DNA is TGCAGTGCTAGACCCACCCAGTCCTACGAGCAGTACTTC. This codes for CSARPTQSYEQYF.

The table lists this clonotype with many counts. This chain connects TRBV7-9 to TRBJ2-5; D is uncertain. The CDR3 length is 13 residues. Between the trimmed V and J ends, which lost 3 bases and 4 bases, there was a span of 9 bases. CDR1 is SEHNR and CDR2 is FQNEAQ in the germline V gene (reference sequence). CDR3 in amino acids: CASSLSSRETQYF. In DNA, the CDR3 is TGTGCCAGCAGCTTGTCTAGTAGAGAGACCCAGTACTTC. Looking up the rest from reference TRBV7-9 and TRBJ2-5 gives the full variable domain: DTGVSQNPRHKITKRGQNVTFRCDPISEHNRLYWYRQTLGQGPEFLTYFQNEAQLEKSRLLSDRFSAERPKGSFSTLEIQRTEQGDSAMYLCASSLSSRETQYFGPGTRLLVL.

This clonotype was counted between two and nine times. The chain combines TRBV29-1 with TRBJ1-2; TRBD1 aligns across 7 bases. The junction had 8 bases not matched to a gene; V was cut back by 4 bases and J by 0 bases. Germline loops: CDR1 SQVTM, CDR2 ANQGSEA. This CDR3 is 15 amino acids long. The CDR3 sequence: CSVARGQPANYGYTF. The CDR3 coding sequence is TGCAGCGTTGCGCGGGGACAGCCAGCTAACTATGGCTACACCTTC.

This clonotype was recorded a few times. The chain combines TRBV5-4 with TRBJ2-7; TRBD2 might be the D (5 bases). Trimming removed 1 base at V and 4 bases at J, with 15 bases between. Germline assignment: CDR1 SGHNT and CDR2 YYREEE (reference sequence). CDR3 length: 15 amino acids. The chain's CDR3 is CASSLSGYGEYEQYF. The CDR3 nucleotides are TGTGCCAGCAGCTTGTCGGGATATGGGGAATACGAGCAGTACTTC.

This clonotype was detected many times. The V call is TRBV7-2, the J call TRBJ2-3; 7 bases align to TRBD1. The V gene end was trimmed by 1 base and the J gene end by 6 bases; junction bases not matched to a gene: 10. The V gene's germline CDR1 is SGHTA and CDR2 FQGNSA. The CDR3 has 16 amino acids. In DNA form, the CDR3 reads TGTGCCAGCAGCTTAGTCAAGGACAGGCATAGGGATACGCAGTATTTT. This gives the protein CASSLVKDRHRDTQYF.

The rearrangement uses TRBV12-3 or TRBV12-4 and TRBJ2-3, with a tentative D call TRBD2 (5 bases). V was trimmed by 5 bases and J by 1 base, leaving 13 bases between them. The CDR3 has 15 residues. This CDR3 is CASSPRGLGTDTQYF. The CDR3 nucleotides are TGTGCCAGCAGTCCACGAGGACTCGGCACAGATACGCAGTATTTT.

This chain links TRBV27 with TRBJ2-4; possibly TRBD1 for D (6 bases). V dropped 5 bases and J dropped 3 bases, with 11 bases sitting between them. From germline, CDR1 is MNHEY and CDR2 SMNVEV (reference sequence). The CDR3 is 14 residues long. In DNA form, the CDR3 reads TGTGCCAGCAGTCCGACAGGAGACAAAAACATTCAGTACTTC. It translates to CASSPTGDKNIQYF.